These 27 T cell receptor beta chains share one sample of origin, sequenced in a study of blood T cell repertoires in COVID-19. Sequencing was performed with immunoSEQ multiplex PCR; in TCRdb, only in-frame clones are kept and a portion is missing. The data show 25,000 or so clones, approximately 88% seen once. Sequenced input: peripheral blood. The source of these receptors is a man aged 65 to 85 in a cohort sampled during active COVID-19.

This clone occurred once. The gene calls are TRBV6-5 and TRBJ2-7; 7 nucleotides match TRBD1. The ends lost 5 bases at V and 3 bases at J; junction bases unmatched: 10. This CDR3 has 15 residues. Germline CDR1 reads MNHEY; CDR2 reads SVGAGI. The CDR3 reads CASSPAQGKGYEQYF. The CDR3 DNA reads as TGTGCCAGCAGTCCCGCACAGGGGAAAGGCTACGAGCAGTACTTC.

The V call is TRBV5-4, the J call TRBJ1-6; 9 bases are a match to TRBD1. This CDR3 is built from 18 residues. Unmatched junction bases numbered 4, after V lost 0 bases and J lost 0 bases. Germline V gene sequence: CDR1 SGHNT, CDR2 YYREEE (reference sequence). The CDR3 spells CASSLGGTGSSYNSPLHF. The CDR3 region has the DNA TGTGCCAGCAGCTTGGGTGGGACAGGGAGCTCCTATAATTCACCCCTCCACTTT.

This chain links TRBV7-3 with TRBJ1-1, with no clear D. Trimming took 4 bases from V and 4 from J, leaving 13 bases between them. The CDR3 is made up of 14 amino acids. Germline V gene sequence: CDR1 SGHTA, CDR2 FQGTGA. The CDR3 DNA reads as TGTGCCAGCAGCTCCGACCCCTCAGGCACTGAAGCTTTCTTT. Translating it yields CASSSDPSGTEAFF.

The chain is built from TRBV25-1 and TRBJ2-7, with TRBD2 as a possible D gene (5 bases). Between the trimmed V and J ends, which lost 1 base and 2 bases, there was a span of 12 bases. Germline values: CDR1 MGHDK, CDR2 SYGVNS. The CDR3 is 15 amino acids. CDR3 nucleotide sequence: TGTGCCAGCAGTGAATTGTCGGGAACTACCTACGAGCAGTACTTC. As protein: CASSELSGTTYEQYF.

The V call is TRBV18, the J call TRBJ2-7; 9 nucleotides agree with TRBD1. Losses at the gene ends were 0 bases for V and 0 bases for J; bases not matched to a gene: 6. The CDR3 runs 17 residues. The germline CDR1 and CDR2 sequences are KGHSH and LQKENI. The CDR3 is CASSPPAGQGTSYEQYF. CDR3 coding DNA: TGTGCCAGCTCACCACCCGCAGGACAGGGGACCTCCTACGAGCAGTACTTC.

V is TRBV7-2 and J is TRBJ2-2; the match to TRBD2 covers 12 bases. The CDR3 is 15 residues long. V gave up 4 bases and J gave up 8 bases; unmatched junction bases: 5. Germline V gives CDR1 SGHTA, CDR2 FQGNSA. The CDR3 DNA sequence: TGTGCCAGCAGCTCGGGACTAGCGGGTCAGGGGGAGCTGTTTTTT. Protein product: CASSSGLAGQGELFF.

For the CDR3, the DNA is TGTGCCAGTAGAGAGTGGTGGCAGGGGGTTGAAACTGAAGCTTTCTTT. This translates into CASREWWQGVETEAFF. The chain has TRBV19 and TRBJ1-1, with 7 bases lining up with TRBD1. Trimming removed 6 bases from V and 5 bases from J; junction bases left unmatched: 15. CDR3 length equals 16 residues. Germline CDR1 reads LNHDA; CDR2 reads SQIVND (reference sequence).

CDR3 residues: CASSRGGKDYEQYF. CDR3 bases: TGCGCCAGCAGCCGGGGCGGGAAGGACTACGAGCAGTACTTC. V is TRBV23-1 and J is TRBJ2-7, with D possibly TRBD2 on 6 matching bases. TRBV23-1 carries the ORF label, with uncertain function. The CDR3 length is 14 residues. Deletions cut 6 bases from V and 3 bases from J, with 15 bases between.

The chain is built from TRBV28 and TRBJ2-3; possible D gene TRBD2, 6 bases. Between the trimmed V and J ends, which lost 4 bases and 2 bases, there was a span of 16 bases. CDR1 MDHEN and CDR2 SYDVKM come from the germline V gene. The CDR3 has 16 residues. The CDR3 DNA follows: TGTGCCAGCAGTTCCCCCGGGAGTAGGCTCACAGATACGCAGTATTTT. Translation gives CASSSPGSRLTDTQYF.

The chain employs TRBV24-1 and TRBJ2-1, with TRBD1 matching over 9 bases. Trimming took 4 bases from V and 0 from J; bases not matched to a gene: 9. Germline-derived CDR1 and CDR2 are KGHDR and SFDVKD. The CDR3 has 18 amino acids. The CDR3 DNA sequence: TGTGCCACCAGTGACAGTCCCGGGACAGGGAACTCCTACAATGAGCAGTTCTTC. Encoded protein: CATSDSPGTGNSYNEQFF.

This chain joins TRBV5-1 and TRBJ2-1; D not resolved. Germline CDR1 and CDR2: SGHRS and YFSETQ. Between the trimmed V and J ends, which lost 4 bases and 4 bases, there was a span of 15 bases. CDR3 length equals 15 residues. Here the CDR3 reads CASSPTPSGYNEQFF. DNA for the CDR3: TGCGCCAGCAGCCCGACGCCTTCAGGATACAATGAGCAGTTCTTC. The full variable domain, its missing parts supplied by reference TRBV5-1 and TRBJ2-1, is KAGVTQTPRYLIKTRGQQVTLSCSPISGHRSVSWYQQTPGQGLQFLFEYFSETQRNKGNFPGRFSGRQFSNSRSEMNVSTLELGDSALYLCASSPTPSGYNEQFFGPGTRLTVL.

The rearrangement joins TRBV2 to TRBJ2-7; 7 nucleotides align to TRBD2. V lost 1 base, J lost 2 bases, and 5 bases stayed unmatched. Germline values: CDR1 SNHLY, CDR2 FYNNEI. The length of the CDR3 is 15 residues. The CDR3 spells CASSEEASGTYEQYF. CDR3 sequence (DNA): TGTGCCAGCAGTGAAGAAGCTAGCGGAACCTACGAGCAGTACTTC. The full variable domain, with the rest looked up from reference TRBV2 and TRBJ2-7, is EPEVTQTPSHQVTQMGQEVILRCVPISNHLYFYWYRQILGQKVEFLVSFYNNEISEKSEIFDDQFSVERPDGSNFTLKIRSTKLEDSAMYFCASSEEASGTYEQYFGPGTRLTVT.

The sample holds one count of this clone. V gene TRBV9 combines with J gene TRBJ2-3; D is unclear. Germline lookup yields CDR1 SGDLS and CDR2 YYNGEE. This CDR3 is 13 amino acids long. The V and J ends lost 0 bases and 5 bases respectively, with 7 bases between them. The CDR3 here is CASSVVQLDTQYF. CDR3 in DNA: TGTGCCAGCAGCGTAGTACAGCTAGATACGCAGTATTTT.

The chain uses TRBV7-9 and TRBJ2-3; 9 positions match TRBD2. V lost 6 bases, J lost 4 bases, and 14 bases stayed unmatched. The CDR3 has 17 amino acids. The V gene's germline CDR1 is SEHNR and CDR2 FQNEAQ (reference sequence). For the CDR3, the DNA is TGTGCCAGCAGAACCGGAGGCGGGAGGGCCTTGGCAGATACGCAGTATTTT. Protein product: CASRTGGGRALADTQYF.

The chain links TRBV7-9 to TRBJ2-5; tentative D call: TRBD2 (5 bases). V shed 2 bases and J shed 0 bases, with 10 bases lying between them. In germline, CDR1 is SEHNR, CDR2 FQNEAQ (reference sequence). The CDR3 runs to 15 residues. CDR3 DNA sequence: TGTGCCAGCAGCTTATACCGGCGGGACCAAGAGACCCAGTACTTC. Residues: CASSLYRRDQETQYF.

The V call is TRBV18, the J call TRBJ1-6, with a tentative D call TRBD1 (5 bases). Trimming took off 2 bases at V and 8 bases at J, with 16 bases between the two ends. Germline V gene sequence: CDR1 KGHSH, CDR2 LQKENI. The CDR3 contains 16 residues. This chain's CDR3 is CASSPSQGVNDSPLHF. CDR3 nucleotides: TGTGCCAGCTCACCAAGTCAAGGGGTGAATGATTCACCCCTCCACTTT.

This rearrangement joins TRBV2 to TRBJ2-7; 10 nucleotides match TRBD2. The CDR3 is made up of 15 amino acids. Germline CDR1 and CDR2: SNHLY and FYNNEI. J was trimmed by 2 bases and V by 6 bases; bases with no gene match: 7. This CDR3 reads CASSKGLAATYEQYF. The CDR3 DNA reads TGTGCCAGCAGCAAAGGACTAGCGGCAACCTACGAGCAGTACTTC.

The chain uses TRBV3-1 (or the pseudogene TRBV3-2) and TRBJ1-3, with TRBD1 matching over 7 bases. The germline CDR1 and CDR2 sequences are LGHDT and YNNKEL (reference sequence). V trimming: 8 bases; J trimming: 0 bases; junction bases outside the gene matches: 7. This CDR3 region has 15 residues. For the CDR3, the DNA is TGTGCCAGCGGGACAGACAGGACCTCTGGAAACACCATATATTTT. It codes for CASGTDRTSGNTIYF.

The chain uses TRBV5-1 and TRBJ2-3, with 7 nucleotides matching TRBD1. This CDR3 has 17 residues. V lost 4 bases and J lost 5; bases outside the gene matches: 16. The germline V gene has CDR1 SGHRS and CDR2 YFSETQ. The CDR3 reads CASSPTITGAGVDTQYF. CDR3 DNA: TGCGCCAGCAGCCCAACCATAACAGGGGCCGGGGTAGATACGCAGTATTTT.

The chain recombines TRBV24-1 with TRBJ2-7; 10 bases are shared with TRBD1. With 1 base clipped from V and 4 bases from J, the junction kept 3 bases outside the gene matches. This CDR3 comprises 15 residues. Germline V lookup: CDR1 KGHDR, CDR2 SFDVKD. The CDR3 sequence is CATSDLDRGHYEQYF. In nucleotides, the CDR3 is TGTGCCACCAGTGATTTAGACAGGGGGCATTACGAGCAGTACTTC.

This clone has only one observation. This rearrangement joins TRBV24-1 to TRBJ1-2, with D possibly being TRBD1 (6 bases). The CDR3 is 14 amino acids. Germline-derived CDR1 and CDR2 are KGHDR and SFDVKD. V was trimmed by 2 bases and J by 2 bases, leaving 8 bases between them. CDR3 sequence: CATSDYGQNYGYTF. CDR3 nucleotide sequence: TGTGCCACCAGTGATTACGGACAGAACTATGGCTACACCTTC.

The V call is TRBV11-2, the J call TRBJ2-3; 10 bases are a match to TRBD2. This CDR3 region has 17 residues. Trimming took 4 bases from V and 3 from J; bases not matched to a gene: 10. CDR1 SGHAT and CDR2 FQNNGV come from the germline V gene. The CDR3, as DNA: TGTGCCAGCAGCTCCCCGGGGCTAGCGGGAGCGACAGATACGCAGTATTTT. Translating it yields CASSSPGLAGATDTQYF.

The V call is TRBV19, the J call TRBJ2-2; D ambiguous. With 5 bases removed from V and 1 base from J, the gap between germline ends came to 11 bases. The germline CDR1 and CDR2 sequences are LNHDA and SQIVND (reference sequence). The CDR3 extends over 15 amino acids. The CDR3 DNA reads TGTGCCAGTAGTCTAATGACACAGAACACCGGGGAGCTGTTTTTT. This codes for CASSLMTQNTGELFF.

The chain uses TRBV2 and TRBJ2-3; D is perhaps TRBD2 (5 bases). V shed 2 bases and J shed 2 bases, with 11 bases lying between them. Germline lookup yields CDR1 SNHLY and CDR2 FYNNEI. The CDR3 is made up of 15 amino acids. CDR3 DNA: TGTGCCAGCAGTGAATGGGGAGTTCCCACAGATACGCAGTATTTT. Its translation is CASSEWGVPTDTQYF.

CDR3 nucleotides: TGTGCCAGCAGCTTGAGGGACAGAGGCGGCGAGCAGTACTTC. Amino acid sequence: CASSLRDRGGEQYF. The chain uses TRBV5-4 and TRBJ2-7, with TRBD1 identical over 7 bases. V was pared by 1 base and J by 6 bases, with 7 bases of the junction left unmatched. The CDR3 has 14 amino acids. Germline V gene lookup returns CDR1 SGHNT and CDR2 YYREEE (reference sequence).

The rearrangement joins TRBV28 to TRBJ2-4, with D tentatively TRBD2 (5 bases). This CDR3 comprises 16 residues. Between the trimmed V and J ends, which lost 6 bases and 1 base, there was a span of 16 bases. Germline V CDR1 and CDR2: MDHEN, SYDVKM. CDR3 bases: TGTGCCAGCAGCCACTGGGCGGGCGGGGCCAAAAACATTCAGTACTTC. Protein: CASSHWAGGAKNIQYF.

The CDR3 loop is CASSQGQGRNEQFF. CDR3 sequence (DNA): TGTGCCAGCTCACAGGGACAGGGGAGGAATGAGCAGTTCTTC. The chain is built from TRBV18 and TRBJ2-1; 10 positions match TRBD1. This CDR3 comprises 14 residues. V lost 4 bases, J lost 7 bases, and 4 bases stayed unmatched. The germline gives CDR1 KGHSH, CDR2 LQKENI.